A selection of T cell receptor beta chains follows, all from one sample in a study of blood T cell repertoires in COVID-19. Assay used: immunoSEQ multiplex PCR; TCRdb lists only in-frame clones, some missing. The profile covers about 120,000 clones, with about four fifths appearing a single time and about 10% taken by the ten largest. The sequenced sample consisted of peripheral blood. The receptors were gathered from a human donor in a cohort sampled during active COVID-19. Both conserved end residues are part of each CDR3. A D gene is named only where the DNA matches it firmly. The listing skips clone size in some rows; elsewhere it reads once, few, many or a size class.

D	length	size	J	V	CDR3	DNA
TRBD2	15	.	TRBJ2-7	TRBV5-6	CASSSLAVISYEQYF	TGTGCCAGCAGCTCCCTAGCGGTCATCTCCTACGAGCAGTACTTC
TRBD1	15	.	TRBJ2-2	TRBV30	CACLIKDRVGGELFF	TGTGCTTGTCTAATTAAGGACAGGGTGGGCGGGGAGCTGTTTTTT
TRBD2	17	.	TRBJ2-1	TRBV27	CASIGLAGDRSYNEQFF	TGTGCCAGCATCGGACTAGCGGGAGACCGCTCCTACAATGAGCAGTTCTTC
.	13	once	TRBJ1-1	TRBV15	CATSRDGSTEAFF	TGTGCCACCAGCAGAGATGGGAGCACTGAAGCTTTCTTT
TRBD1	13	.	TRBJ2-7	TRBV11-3	CASSPGTGYEQYF	TGTGCCAGCAGCCCGGGGACAGGTTACGAGCAGTACTTC
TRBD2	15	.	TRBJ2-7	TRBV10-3	CASGLVAGGAYEQYF	TGTGCCAGCGGCCTCGTAGCGGGGGGGGCCTACGAGCAGTACTTC
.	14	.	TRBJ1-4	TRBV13	CASSVGHPSEKLFF	TGTGCCAGCAGCGTGGGACACCCCTCTGAAAAACTGTTTTTT
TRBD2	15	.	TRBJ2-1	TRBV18	CASSPWTSGRDEQFF	TGTGCCAGCTCACCCTGGACTAGCGGGAGGGATGAGCAGTTCTTC
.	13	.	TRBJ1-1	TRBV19	CASSMGGDTEAFF	TGTGCCAGTAGTATGGGGGGGGACACTGAAGCTTTCTTT
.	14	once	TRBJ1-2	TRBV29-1	CSVELLGRDDGYTF	TGCAGCGTTGAACTGCTGGGCAGGGATGATGGCTACACCTTC
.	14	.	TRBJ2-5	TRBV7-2	CASSSSGFGETQYF	TGTGCCAGCAGCTCGTCCGGGTTTGGAGAGACCCAGTACTTC
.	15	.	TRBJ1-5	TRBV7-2	CASSPPGGGNQPQHF	TGTGCCAGCAGCCCCCCGGGGGGTGGCAATCAGCCCCAGCATTTT
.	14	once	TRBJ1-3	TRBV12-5	CASGLSGERNTIYF	TGTGCTAGTGGTTTGTCCGGAGAGCGAAACACCATATATTTT
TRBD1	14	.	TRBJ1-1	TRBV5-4	CASSWDRGFTEAFF	TGTGCCAGCAGCTGGGACAGGGGGTTTACTGAAGCTTTCTTT
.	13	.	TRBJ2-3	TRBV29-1	CSVPAGPRDTQYF	TGCAGCGTCCCAGCAGGTCCGAGAGATACGCAGTATTTT
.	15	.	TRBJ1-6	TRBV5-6	CASSLAGDVGSPLHF	TGTGCCAGCAGCTTGGCCGGAGACGTAGGTTCACCCCTCCACTTT
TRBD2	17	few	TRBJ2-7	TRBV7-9	CASSLGTSGGLDYEQYF	TGTGCCAGCAGCCTAGGGACTAGCGGGGGCCTCGACTACGAGCAGTACTTC
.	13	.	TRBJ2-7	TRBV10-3	CAISGQASEEQYF	TGTGCCATCAGTGGACAGGCCTCTGAGGAGCAGTACTTC
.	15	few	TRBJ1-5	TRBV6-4	CASNFYRKLNQPQHF	TGTGCCAGCAATTTCTACAGGAAACTTAATCAGCCCCAGCATTTT
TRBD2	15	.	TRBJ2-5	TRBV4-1	CASSYGLAAQETQYF	TGCGCCAGCAGCTACGGACTAGCGGCGCAAGAGACCCAGTACTTC
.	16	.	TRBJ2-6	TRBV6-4	CASSEDGKAGANVLTF	TGTGCCAGCAGTGAAGATGGCAAAGCTGGGGCCAACGTCCTGACTTTC
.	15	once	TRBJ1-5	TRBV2	CASSSAGGVGQPQHF	TGTGCCAGCTCATCAGCGGGGGGCGTTGGACAGCCCCAGCATTTT
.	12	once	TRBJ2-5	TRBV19	CASRAGQETQYF	TGTGCCAGTAGAGCGGGCCAAGAGACCCAGTACTTC
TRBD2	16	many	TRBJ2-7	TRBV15	CATSRGLAGASYEQYF	TGTGCCACCAGCAGGGGACTAGCGGGAGCCTCCTACGAGCAGTACTTC
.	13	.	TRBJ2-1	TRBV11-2	CASSLVGFHEQFF	TGTGCCAGCAGCTTAGTCGGGTTCCATGAGCAGTTCTTC
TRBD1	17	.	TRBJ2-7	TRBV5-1	CASSLRDRGYNSYEQYF	TGCGCCAGCAGCTTGAGGGACAGGGGCTATAACTCCTACGAGCAGTACTTC
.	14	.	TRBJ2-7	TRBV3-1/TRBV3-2	CASSQDISSYEQYF	TGTGCCAGCAGCCAGGACATCAGCTCTTACGAGCAGTACTTC
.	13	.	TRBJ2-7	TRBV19	CASSIVGAHEQYF	TGTGCCAGTAGTATAGTAGGAGCCCACGAGCAGTACTTC
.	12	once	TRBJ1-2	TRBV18	CASSPAVYGYTF	TGTGCCAGCTCACCAGCGGTCTATGGCTACACCTTC
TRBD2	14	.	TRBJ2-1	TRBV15	CATSRGRSLNEQFF	TGTGCCACCTCCCGCGGGAGGTCGTTGAATGAGCAGTTCTTC
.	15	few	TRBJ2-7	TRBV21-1	CASSPWTGCLYEQYF	TGTGCCAGCAGCCCTTGGACAGGGTGTCTTTACGAGCAGTACTTC
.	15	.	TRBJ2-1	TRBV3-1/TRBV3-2	CASSQVNPGGNEQFF	TGTGCCAGCAGCCAAGTTAACCCTGGGGGGAATGAGCAGTTCTTC
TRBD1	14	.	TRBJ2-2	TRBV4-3	CASSRDRVAGELFF	TGCGCCAGCAGTCGGGACAGGGTGGCCGGGGAGCTGTTTTTT
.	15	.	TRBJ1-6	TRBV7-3	CASSSTASYNSPLHF	TGTGCCAGCAGCTCTACAGCCTCCTATAATTCACCCCTCCACTTT
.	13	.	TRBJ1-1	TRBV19	CASQNQGFTEAFF	TGTGCCAGCCAGAACCAGGGATTCACTGAAGCTTTCTTT
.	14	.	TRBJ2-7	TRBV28	CASSLGGAIYEQYF	TGTGCCAGCAGTTTAGGGGGGGCGATCTACGAGCAGTACTTC
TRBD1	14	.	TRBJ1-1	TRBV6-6	CASSRDRENTEAFF	TGTGCCAGCAGTCGGGACAGGGAGAACACTGAAGCTTTCTTT
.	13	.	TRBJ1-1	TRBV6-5	CASTDAIGLYAFF	TGTGCCAGCACCGATGCAATCGGGTTGTACGCTTTCTTT
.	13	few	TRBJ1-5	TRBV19	CASSRQSNQPQHF	TGTGCCAGTAGTCGACAGTCCAATCAGCCCCAGCATTTT
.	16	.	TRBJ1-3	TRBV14	CASSQDWGHPGNTIYF	TGTGCCAGCAGCCAAGATTGGGGACACCCTGGAAACACCATATATTTT
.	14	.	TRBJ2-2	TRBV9	CASSARRGSGELFF	TGTGCCAGCAGCGCCCGGCGGGGATCCGGGGAGCTGTTTTTT
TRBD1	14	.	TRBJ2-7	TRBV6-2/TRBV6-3	CASSYGTGGNEQYF	TGTGCCAGCAGCTATGGGACAGGGGGAAACGAGCAGTACTTC
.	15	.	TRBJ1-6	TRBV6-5	CASSPLGSRSSPLHF	TGTGCCAGCAGCCCACTAGGTTCTCGCAGTTCACCCCTCCACTTT
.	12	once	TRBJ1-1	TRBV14	CASSQARSRAFF	TGTGCCAGCAGCCAAGCTAGGAGTCGAGCTTTCTTT
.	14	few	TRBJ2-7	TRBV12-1	CASSFVSNPYEQYF	TGTGCCAGCAGCTTTGTCTCTAACCCCTACGAGCAGTACTTC
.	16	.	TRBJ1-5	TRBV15	CATSARTATPNQPQHF	TGTGCCACCAGCGCCCGGACAGCAACCCCCAATCAGCCCCAGCATTTT
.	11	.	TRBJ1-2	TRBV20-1	CSARDTYGYTF	TGCAGTGCTAGGGACACCTATGGCTACACCTTC
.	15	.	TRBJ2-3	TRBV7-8	CASSQTDTSTDTQYF	TGTGCCAGCAGCCAGACTGATACTAGCACAGATACGCAGTATTTT
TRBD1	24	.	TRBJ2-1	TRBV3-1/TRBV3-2	CASSQARRSPSRDRGPRRLGEQFF	TGTGCCAGCAGCCAAGCCCGGAGAAGCCCATCCCGGGACAGGGGGCCCCGGAGATTGGGTGAGCAGTTCTTC
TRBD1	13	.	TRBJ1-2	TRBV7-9	CASSGTGLYGYTF	TGTGCCAGCAGCGGGACAGGTCTTTATGGCTACACCTTC
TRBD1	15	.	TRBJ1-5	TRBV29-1	CSVEVMGQGGQPQHF	TGCAGCGTTGAAGTCATGGGACAGGGTGGTCAGCCCCAGCATTTT
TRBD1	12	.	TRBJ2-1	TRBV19	CASGQGSYEQFF	TGTGCCAGTGGACAGGGTTCGTATGAGCAGTTCTTC
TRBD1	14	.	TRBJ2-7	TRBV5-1	CASSLGTVPTKQYF	TGCGCCAGCAGCTTAGGGACAGTACCTACGAAGCAGTACTTC
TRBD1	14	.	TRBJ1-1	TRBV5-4	CASSPGQGNTEAFF	TGTGCCAGCAGCCCTGGACAGGGTAACACTGAAGCTTTCTTT
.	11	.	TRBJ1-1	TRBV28	CAGGEGTEAFF	TGTGCCGGGGGCGAGGGCACTGAAGCTTTCTTT